Below are 13 T cell receptor beta chains sequenced from a single sample in a study of blood T cell repertoires in COVID-19. The repertoire was sequenced with immunoSEQ multiplex PCR; TCRdb's copy has only in-frame clones and lacks some. The table lists 100,000 to 150,000 clones, 80% of them singletons. The sample taken for sequencing was peripheral blood. All receptors derive from a human donor in a cohort sampled during active COVID-19.

The chain has TRBV7-2 and TRBJ2-1, with TRBD1 as a possible D gene (5 bases). The CDR3 consists of 15 residues. Trimming cost V 1 base and J 0 bases, with 7 bases left between them. Looked up from germline, CDR1 is SGHTA and CDR2 is FQGNSA. The CDR3 DNA is TGTGCCAGCAGCTTAGTCACAGGCTCCTACAATGAGCAGTTCTTC. It encodes CASSLVTGSYNEQFF. Full variable domain (outside the CDR3, taken from reference TRBV7-2 and TRBJ2-1): GAGVSQSPSNKVTEKGKDVELRCDPISGHTALYWYRQSLGQGLEFLIYFQGNSAPDKSGLPSDRFSAERTGGSVSTLTIQRTQQEDSAVYLCASSLVTGSYNEQFFGPGTRLTVL.

This clone is a singleton in its sample. The chain is built from TRBV24-1 and TRBJ2-7, with TRBD1 identical over 9 bases. The V and J ends lost 5 bases and 7 bases, in that order; junction bases with no gene match: 11. Germline-derived CDR1 and CDR2 are KGHDR and SFDVKD. This CDR3 spans 15 amino acids. The CDR3 sequence: CATSAGGTGMGEQYF. CDR3 bases: TGTGCCACCAGTGCCGGGGGGACAGGGATGGGAGAGCAGTACTTC.

The chain's CDR3 is CASTTGQPTYEQYF. The DNA of the CDR3 is TGTGCCAGCACCACGGGACAGCCGACCTACGAGCAGTACTTC. The gene calls are TRBV6-6 and TRBJ2-7; 7 bases line up with TRBD1. The CDR3 is made up of 14 amino acids. J lost 2 bases, V lost 7 bases, and 8 bases had no gene match. CDR1 and CDR2 (germline): MNHNY, SVGAGI (reference sequence).

V is TRBV10-2 and J is TRBJ1-5; TRBD1 matches at 8 bases. The CDR3 extends over 15 amino acids. Trimming cost V 6 bases and J 7 bases; bases outside gene matches: 11. CDR1 WSHSY and CDR2 SAAADI come from the germline V gene. For the CDR3, the DNA is TGCGCCAGCAGCGCAACAGGGGGAGGAGGACAGCCCCAGCATTTT. It yields the protein CASSATGGGGQPQHF.

The chain carries TRBV28 and TRBJ1-2, with D possibly being TRBD1 (5 bases). Trimming took 6 bases from V and 4 from J, leaving 12 bases between them. CDR1 MDHEN and CDR2 SYDVKM come from the germline V gene. CDR3 length: 13 amino acids. CDR3 sequence reads: CASSQTGPYGYTF. In DNA, the CDR3 is TGTGCCAGCAGCCAAACAGGCCCCTATGGCTACACCTTC.

This chain joins TRBV7-2 and TRBJ1-5; a weak D match, TRBD1 (5 bases). Trimming took 2 bases from V and 7 from J, leaving 12 bases between them. This CDR3 has 14 residues. CDR1 SGHTA and CDR2 FQGNSA come from the germline V gene. This CDR3 reads CASSLSAGGQPQHF. The CDR3 nucleotides read TGTGCCAGCAGCTTATCGGCGGGGGGGCAGCCCCAGCATTTT.

The chain couples TRBV2 to TRBJ1-3; TRBD1 might be the D (5 bases). The germline gives CDR1 SNHLY, CDR2 FYNNEI. Between the trimmed V and J ends, which lost 6 bases and 2 bases, there was a span of 11 bases. The CDR3 runs to 14 residues. The CDR3, as DNA: TGTGCCAGCAGGCCGCAGGGTCCTGGAAACACCATATATTTT. It translates to CASRPQGPGNTIYF. The whole variable domain, remainder taken from reference TRBV2 and TRBJ1-3, is EPEVTQTPSHQVTQMGQEVILRCVPISNHLYFYWYRQILGQKVEFLVSFYNNEISEKSEIFDDQFSVERPDGSNFTLKIRSTKLEDSAMYFCASRPQGPGNTIYFGEGSWLTVV.

The rearrangement joins TRBV24-1 to TRBJ2-3; tentative D call: TRBD2 (7 bases). CDR1 and CDR2 from the germline V gene are KGHDR and SFDVKD. This CDR3 is built from 17 residues. With 1 base removed from V and 0 bases from J, the gap between germline ends came to 13 bases. CDR3 protein: CATSDLWGGGSTDTQYF. In nucleotides, the CDR3 is TGTGCCACCAGTGATTTATGGGGAGGGGGAAGCACAGATACGCAGTATTTT.

The chain combines TRBV9 with TRBJ2-1; a possible D gene is TRBD1 (6 bases). V was shortened by 3 bases and J by 5 bases, with 12 bases between the two germline ends. CDR3 length: 14 residues. The V gene's germline CDR1 is SGDLS and CDR2 YYNGEE. The CDR3 spells CASSERGTDNEQFF. DNA for the CDR3: TGTGCCAGCAGCGAGAGGGGGACGGACAATGAGCAGTTCTTC.

CDR3 DNA sequence: TGTGCCAGCAGCTTAGCTAGCGGGAGGCCCTACGAGCAGTACTTC. Protein sequence: CASSLASGRPYEQYF. The chain couples TRBV7-9 to TRBJ2-7; 10 positions agree with TRBD2. The length of the CDR3 is 15 residues. CDR1 and CDR2 from the germline V gene are SEHNR and FQNEAQ (reference sequence). Germline trimming cut 0 bases from V and 2 bases from J; bases unmatched to any gene: 1.

This clone has a handful of counts. V gene TRBV5-4 combines with J gene TRBJ1-2; 7 bases agree with TRBD1. The V gene's germline CDR1 is SGHNT and CDR2 YYREEE (reference sequence). The trim removed 4 bases at V and 2 bases at J, leaving 2 bases unmatched. This CDR3 has 13 residues. CDR3 residues: CASSHRGNYGYTF. DNA for the CDR3: TGTGCCAGCAGCCACAGGGGAAACTATGGCTACACCTTC.

The V gene is TRBV12-5, the J gene TRBJ1-2; 7 bases are shared with TRBD1. The CDR3 consists of 14 residues. In germline, CDR1 is LGHNT, CDR2 FRNRAP. The J segment lost 5 bases and the V segment lost 5 bases, leaving 8 bases of the junction unmatched. The CDR3 spells CASGRTGSGYGYTF. The CDR3 nucleotides are TGTGCTAGTGGTCGGACAGGTTCGGGGTATGGCTACACCTTC.

V and J are TRBV9 and TRBJ2-3; D possibly corresponds to TRBD2 (5 bases). Trimming removed 2 bases at V and 1 base at J, with 11 bases between. The germline CDR1 and CDR2 sequences are SGDLS and YYNGEE. This CDR3 is 15 amino acids long. For the CDR3, the DNA is TGTGCCAGCAGCGTGACGCCGAGGGGCACAGATACGCAGTATTTT. It translates to CASSVTPRGTDTQYF.